The source of this TCR beta chain is a study of STAT5B mutations in CD4+ large granular lymphocyte leukemia. TCRdb keeps only in-frame clones here, not all; method: immunoSEQ multiplex PCR. The data show 20,000 to 25,000 clones, approximately 75% seen once. Germline V gene lookup returns CDR1 SGDLS and CDR2 YYNGEE. Losses at the gene ends were 0 bases for V and 6 bases for J; bases not matched to a gene: 9. The CDR3 is 17 amino acids. The sample holds a few counts of this clone. What it binds is unknown. Study-level findings and limits: The CD4+ versus CD8+ T-LGLL clonality difference may reflect limited sample size.

Sequenced: CD4+ T cells from blood buffy coats. This TCR derives from a human donor in good health. The chain combines TRBV9 with TRBJ1-1, with TRBD1 matching over 12 bases. CDR3 bases: TGTGCCAGCAGCGTAGTGGGGACAGGGGGCCTTGGGGCTGAAGCTTTCTTT. Protein product: CASSVVGTGGLGAEAFF.